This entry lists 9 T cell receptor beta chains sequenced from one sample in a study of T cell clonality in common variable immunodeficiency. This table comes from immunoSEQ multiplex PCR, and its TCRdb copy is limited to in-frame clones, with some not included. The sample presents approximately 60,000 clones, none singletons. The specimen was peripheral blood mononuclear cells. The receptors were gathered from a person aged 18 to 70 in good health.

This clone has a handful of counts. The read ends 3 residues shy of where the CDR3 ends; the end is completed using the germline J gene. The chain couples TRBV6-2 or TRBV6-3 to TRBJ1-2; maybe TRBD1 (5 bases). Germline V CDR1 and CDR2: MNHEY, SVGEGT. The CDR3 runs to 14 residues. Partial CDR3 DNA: TGTGCCAGCAGTTACCGGGGACTGCACAATGAC. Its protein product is CASSYRGLHND. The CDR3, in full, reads CASSYRGLHNDYTF.

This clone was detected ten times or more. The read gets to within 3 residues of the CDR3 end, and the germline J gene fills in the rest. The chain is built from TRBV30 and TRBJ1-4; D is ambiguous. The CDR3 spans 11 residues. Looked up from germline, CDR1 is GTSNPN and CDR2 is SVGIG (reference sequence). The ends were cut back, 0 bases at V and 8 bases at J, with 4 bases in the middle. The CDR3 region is CAWSVQEKLFF. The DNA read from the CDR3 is TGTGCCTGGAGTGTCCAAGAAAAA.

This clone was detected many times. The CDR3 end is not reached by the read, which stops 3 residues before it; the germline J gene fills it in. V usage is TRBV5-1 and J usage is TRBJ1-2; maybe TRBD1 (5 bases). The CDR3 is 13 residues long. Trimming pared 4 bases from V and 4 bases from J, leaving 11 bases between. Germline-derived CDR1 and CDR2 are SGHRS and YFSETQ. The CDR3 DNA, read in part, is TGCGCCAGCAGCCAGCAGGGTGGCTATGGC. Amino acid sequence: CASSQQGGYG. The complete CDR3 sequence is CASSQQGGYGYTF. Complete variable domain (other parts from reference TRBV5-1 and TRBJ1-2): KAGVTQTPRYLIKTRGQQVTLSCSPISGHRSVSWYQQTPGQGLQFLFEYFSETQRNKGNFPGRFSGRQFSNSRSEMNVSTLELGDSALYLCASSQQGGYGYTFGSGTRLTVV.

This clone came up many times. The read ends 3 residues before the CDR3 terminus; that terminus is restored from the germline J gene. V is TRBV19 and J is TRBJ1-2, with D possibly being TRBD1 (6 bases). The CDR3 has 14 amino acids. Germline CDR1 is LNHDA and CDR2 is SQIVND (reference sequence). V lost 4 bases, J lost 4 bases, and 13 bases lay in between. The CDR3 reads CASSTGQSFYGYTF. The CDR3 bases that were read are TGTGCCAGTAGTACCGGACAGTCTTTCTATGGC.

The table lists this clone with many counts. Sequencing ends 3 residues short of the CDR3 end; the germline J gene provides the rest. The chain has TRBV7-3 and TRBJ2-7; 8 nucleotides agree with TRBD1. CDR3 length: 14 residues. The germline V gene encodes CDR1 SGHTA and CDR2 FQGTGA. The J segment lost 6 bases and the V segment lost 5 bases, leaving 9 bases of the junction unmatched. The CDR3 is CASSHDRGVPEQYF. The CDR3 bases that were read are TGTGCCAGCAGCCACGACAGGGGCGTGCCCGAG.

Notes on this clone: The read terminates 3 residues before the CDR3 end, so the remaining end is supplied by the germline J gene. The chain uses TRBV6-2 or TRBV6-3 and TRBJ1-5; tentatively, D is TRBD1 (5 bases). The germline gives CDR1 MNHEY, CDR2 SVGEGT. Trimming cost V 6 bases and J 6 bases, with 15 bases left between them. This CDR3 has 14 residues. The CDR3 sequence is CASRKDERGQPQHF. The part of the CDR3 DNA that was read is TGTGCCAGCAGGAAGGACGAGAGGGGTCAGCCC.

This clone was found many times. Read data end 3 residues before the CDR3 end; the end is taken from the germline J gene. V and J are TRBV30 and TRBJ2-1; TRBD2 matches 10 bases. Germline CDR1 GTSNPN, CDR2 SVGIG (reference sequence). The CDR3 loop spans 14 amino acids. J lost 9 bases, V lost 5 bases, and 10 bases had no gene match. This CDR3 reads CAWAMGLAYGEQFF. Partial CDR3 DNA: TGTGCCTGGGCCATGGGACTAGCGTACGGTGAG.

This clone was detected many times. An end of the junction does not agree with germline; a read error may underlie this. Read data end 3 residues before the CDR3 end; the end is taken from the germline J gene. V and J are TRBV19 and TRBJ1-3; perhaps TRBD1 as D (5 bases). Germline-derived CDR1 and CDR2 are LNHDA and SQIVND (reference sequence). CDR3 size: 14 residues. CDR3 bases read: TGTGCCAGTAGTATTCAAAGGGGTGGAGACACC. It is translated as CASSIQRGGDT. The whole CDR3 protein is CASSIQRGGDTIYF.

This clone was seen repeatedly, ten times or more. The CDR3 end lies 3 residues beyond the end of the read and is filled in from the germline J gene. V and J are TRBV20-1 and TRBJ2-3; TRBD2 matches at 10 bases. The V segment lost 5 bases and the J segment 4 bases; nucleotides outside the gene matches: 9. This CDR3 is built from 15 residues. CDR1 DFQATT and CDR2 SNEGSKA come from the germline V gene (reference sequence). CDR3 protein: CSAGTSGTSADTQYF. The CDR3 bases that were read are TGCAGTGCTGGAACTAGCGGGACCAGCGCAGATACG.